The present T cell receptor (beta chain) was sequenced within a study of PD-1 blockade in mismatch repair-deficient tumors. Across the whole study: Patients had 12 mismatch repair-deficient cancer types, all previously treated and progressing.

All patients were mismatch repair deficient, assessed by either PCR or immunohistochemistry. TCR sequencing covered a few patients who responded to pembrolizumab. This table comes from immunoSEQ multiplex PCR, and its TCRdb copy is limited to in-frame clones, with some not included. The sample has about 110,000 clones; 65% to 80% are singletons. Study outcomes and limitations: Tumor-resident clones, often absent from pretreatment blood, expanded after pembrolizumab and then contracted.

A remark on this clone: Its antigen is as yet unknown.

This CDR3 is 13 amino acids long. Germline assignment: CDR1 SQVTM and CDR2 ANQGSEA. J was trimmed by 4 bases and V by 2 bases; bases with no gene match: 2. This sequence was found in an adult with mismatch repair-deficient cancer. V usage is TRBV29-1 and J usage is TRBJ2-3, with 8 bases lining up with TRBD1. The sample consisted of peripheral blood, taken approximately 60 weeks after starting pembrolizumab. The CDR3 nucleotides read TGCAGCGTTGAACAGGGGGCCGCAGATACGCAGTATTTT. Translated: CSVEQGAADTQYF.